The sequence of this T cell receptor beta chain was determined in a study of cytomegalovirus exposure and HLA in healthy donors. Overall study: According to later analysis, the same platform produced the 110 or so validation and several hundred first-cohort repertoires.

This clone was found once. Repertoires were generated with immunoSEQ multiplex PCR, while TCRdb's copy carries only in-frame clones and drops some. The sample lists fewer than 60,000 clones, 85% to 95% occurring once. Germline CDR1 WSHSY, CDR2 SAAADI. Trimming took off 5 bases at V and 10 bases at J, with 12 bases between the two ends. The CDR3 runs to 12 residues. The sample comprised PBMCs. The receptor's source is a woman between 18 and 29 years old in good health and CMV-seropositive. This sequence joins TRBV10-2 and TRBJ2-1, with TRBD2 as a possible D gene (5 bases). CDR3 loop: CASSFSEGEQFF. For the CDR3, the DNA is TGCGCCAGCAGTTTTAGCGAGGGAGAGCAGTTCTTC.